The sequence of this T cell receptor beta chain was determined in a study of T cell responses to AZD1222 COVID-19 vaccine. Clones were sequenced by immunoSEQ multiplex PCR, and TCRdb holds only the in-frame ones, with some missing. The table includes roughly 100,000 clones, roughly 90% detected once. CDR1 SGHNT and CDR2 YENEEA come from the germline V gene. Trimming cost V 0 bases and J 4 bases; bases outside gene matches: 11. The CDR3 length is 18 residues. The J gene is TRBJ1-4, the V gene TRBV11-3, with 7 bases aligning to TRBD1. Source: peripheral blood, taken on day 0 of AZD1222 vaccination. This clonotype originated in an adult in good health. CDR3 in DNA: TGTGCCAGCAGCTTAGATCCCCGGACAGGACTAAGTAATGAAAAACTGTTTTTT. This codes for CASSLDPRTGLSNEKLFF.